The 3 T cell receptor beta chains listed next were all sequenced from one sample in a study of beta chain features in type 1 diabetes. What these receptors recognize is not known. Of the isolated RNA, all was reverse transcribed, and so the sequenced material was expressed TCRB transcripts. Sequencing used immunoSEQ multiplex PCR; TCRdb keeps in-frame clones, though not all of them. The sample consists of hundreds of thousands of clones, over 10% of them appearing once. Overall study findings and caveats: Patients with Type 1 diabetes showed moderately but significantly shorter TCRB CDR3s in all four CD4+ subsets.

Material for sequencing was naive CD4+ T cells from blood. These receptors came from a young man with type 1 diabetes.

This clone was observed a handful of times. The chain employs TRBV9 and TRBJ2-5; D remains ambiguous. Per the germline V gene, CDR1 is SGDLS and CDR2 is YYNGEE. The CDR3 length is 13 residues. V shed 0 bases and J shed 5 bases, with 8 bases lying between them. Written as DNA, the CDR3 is TGTGCCAGCAGCGTAGGATCCGGGGAGACCCAGTACTTC. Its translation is CASSVGSGETQYF.

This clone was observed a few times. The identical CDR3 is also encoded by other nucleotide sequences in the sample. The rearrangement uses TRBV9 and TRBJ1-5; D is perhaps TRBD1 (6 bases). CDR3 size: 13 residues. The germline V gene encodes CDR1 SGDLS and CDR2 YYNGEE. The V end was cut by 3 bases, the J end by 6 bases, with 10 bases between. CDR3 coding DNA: TGTGCCAGCAGCGCTCAGGGGACTCAGCCCCAGCATTTT. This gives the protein CASSAQGTQPQHF.

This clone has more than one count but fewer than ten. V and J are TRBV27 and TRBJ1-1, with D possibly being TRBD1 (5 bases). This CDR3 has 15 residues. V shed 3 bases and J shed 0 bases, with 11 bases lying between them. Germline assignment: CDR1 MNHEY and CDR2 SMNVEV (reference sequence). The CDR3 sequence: CASSLLGRMNTEAFF. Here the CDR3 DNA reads TGTGCCAGCAGTTTGCTGGGACGGATGAACACTGAAGCTTTCTTT.